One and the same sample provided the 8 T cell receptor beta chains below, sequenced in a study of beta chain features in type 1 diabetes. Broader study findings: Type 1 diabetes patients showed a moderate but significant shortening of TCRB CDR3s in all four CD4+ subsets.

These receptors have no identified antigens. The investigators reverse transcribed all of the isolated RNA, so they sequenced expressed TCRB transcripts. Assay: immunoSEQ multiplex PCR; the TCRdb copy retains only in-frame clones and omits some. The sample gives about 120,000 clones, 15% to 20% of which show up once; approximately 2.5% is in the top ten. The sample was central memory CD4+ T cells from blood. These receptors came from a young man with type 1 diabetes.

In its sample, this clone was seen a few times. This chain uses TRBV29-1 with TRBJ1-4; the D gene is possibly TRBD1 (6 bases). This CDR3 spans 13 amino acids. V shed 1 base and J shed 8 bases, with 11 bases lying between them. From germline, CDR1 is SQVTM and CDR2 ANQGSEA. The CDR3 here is CSVEGQGSEKLFF. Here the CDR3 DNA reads TGCAGCGTTGAAGGGCAGGGGTCGGAAAAACTGTTTTTT. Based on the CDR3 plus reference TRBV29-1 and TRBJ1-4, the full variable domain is SAVISQKPSRDICQRGTSLTIQCQVDSQVTMMFWYRQQPGQSLTLIATANQGSEATYESGFVIDKFPISRPNLTFSTLTVSNMSPEDSSIYLCSVEGQGSEKLFFGSGTQLSVL.

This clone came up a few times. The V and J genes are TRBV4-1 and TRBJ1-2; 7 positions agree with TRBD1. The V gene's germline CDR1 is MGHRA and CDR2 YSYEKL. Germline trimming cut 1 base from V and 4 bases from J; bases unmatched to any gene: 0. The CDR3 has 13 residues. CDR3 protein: CASSQAGGYGYTF. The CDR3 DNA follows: TGCGCCAGCAGCCAAGCAGGGGGCTATGGCTACACCTTC.

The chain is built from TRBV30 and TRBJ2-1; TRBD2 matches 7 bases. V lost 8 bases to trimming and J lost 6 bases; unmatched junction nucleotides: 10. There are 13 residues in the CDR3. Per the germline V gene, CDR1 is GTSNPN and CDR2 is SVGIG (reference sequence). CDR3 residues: CALEGGGTNEQFF. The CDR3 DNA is TGTGCCCTTGAAGGCGGGGGAACCAATGAGCAGTTCTTC.

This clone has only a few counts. The CDR3 DNA is TGCGCCAGCAACCCCGGGACAGGCGAAGAGACCCAGTACTTC. Translating it yields CASNPGTGEETQYF. The genes are TRBV5-1 and TRBJ2-5; the match to TRBD1 covers 8 bases. This CDR3 is 14 amino acids long. Trimming removed 6 bases from V and 3 bases from J; junction bases left unmatched: 7. The germline CDR1 and CDR2 sequences are SGHRS and YFSETQ.

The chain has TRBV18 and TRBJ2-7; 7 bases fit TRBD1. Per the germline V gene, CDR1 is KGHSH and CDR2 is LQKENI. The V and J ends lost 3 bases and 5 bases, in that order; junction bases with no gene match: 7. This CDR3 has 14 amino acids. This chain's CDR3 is CASSPDRVRDEQYF. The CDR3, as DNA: TGTGCCAGCTCACCCGACAGGGTACGGGACGAGCAGTACTTC.

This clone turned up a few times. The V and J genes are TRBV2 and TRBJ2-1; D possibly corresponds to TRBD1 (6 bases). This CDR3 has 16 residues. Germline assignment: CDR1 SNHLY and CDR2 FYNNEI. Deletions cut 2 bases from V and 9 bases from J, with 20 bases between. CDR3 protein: CASSEFAGAAGGEQFF. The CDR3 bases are TGTGCCAGCAGTGAATTTGCAGGGGCCGCTGGGGGTGAGCAGTTCTTC. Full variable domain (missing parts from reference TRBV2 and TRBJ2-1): EPEVTQTPSHQVTQMGQEVILRCVPISNHLYFYWYRQILGQKVEFLVSFYNNEISEKSEIFDDQFSVERPDGSNFTLKIRSTKLEDSAMYFCASSEFAGAAGGEQFFGPGTRLTVL.

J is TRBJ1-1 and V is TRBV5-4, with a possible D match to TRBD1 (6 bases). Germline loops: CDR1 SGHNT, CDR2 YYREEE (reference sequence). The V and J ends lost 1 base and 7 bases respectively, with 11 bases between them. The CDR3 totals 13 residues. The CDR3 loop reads CASSLTTGIEAFF. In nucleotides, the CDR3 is TGTGCCAGCAGCTTGACCACAGGGATTGAAGCTTTCTTT.

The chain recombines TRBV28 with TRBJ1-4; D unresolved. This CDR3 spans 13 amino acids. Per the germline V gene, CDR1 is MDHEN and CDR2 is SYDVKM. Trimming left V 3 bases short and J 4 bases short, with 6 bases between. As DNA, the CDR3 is TGTGCCAGCAGTTTGAGGTTTAATGAAAAACTGTTTTTT. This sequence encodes CASSLRFNEKLFF.